This T cell receptor beta chain is drawn from a study of T-cell memory formation after mild COVID-19. Background on the study: There were largely donor-specific TCR clusters. General observations from the study: Clones that contracted from day 15 to 85 had balanced CD4/CD8; later expanders were CD4+ biased. A subset of responding clones appeared in pre-infection memory, suggesting cross-reactive memory joined.

Notes on this clonotype: Antigen unknown.

Sample barcodes and UMIs were carried by the TCR alpha and TCR beta cDNA libraries that 5'RACE generated with constant-segment primers. TCRdb re-called the 5' RACE reads with MiXCR, one entry per CDR3 protein. The sample has 550,000 to 600,000 distinct CDR3 sequences, less than 25% seen once; the top ten hold around 9.2%. V was clipped by 4 bases and J by 1 base; unmatched bases: 12. The CDR3 totals 18 residues. Germline V lookup: CDR1 SGHTA, CDR2 FQGNSA. This rearrangement joins TRBV7-2 to TRBJ1-1; 10 nucleotides align to TRBD1. Sequencing was done on a sample of PBMCs or a T cell subset sorted from them (not recorded which). This clonotype originated in an adult woman who had mild COVID-19 (a few samples of this study predate the infection). Cell type and time point are not known. CDR3 loop: CASSSSPGTGEANTEAFF. DNA of the CDR3: TGTGCCAGCAGCTCCTCCCCCGGGACAGGGGAAGCGAACACTGAAGCTTTCTTT.